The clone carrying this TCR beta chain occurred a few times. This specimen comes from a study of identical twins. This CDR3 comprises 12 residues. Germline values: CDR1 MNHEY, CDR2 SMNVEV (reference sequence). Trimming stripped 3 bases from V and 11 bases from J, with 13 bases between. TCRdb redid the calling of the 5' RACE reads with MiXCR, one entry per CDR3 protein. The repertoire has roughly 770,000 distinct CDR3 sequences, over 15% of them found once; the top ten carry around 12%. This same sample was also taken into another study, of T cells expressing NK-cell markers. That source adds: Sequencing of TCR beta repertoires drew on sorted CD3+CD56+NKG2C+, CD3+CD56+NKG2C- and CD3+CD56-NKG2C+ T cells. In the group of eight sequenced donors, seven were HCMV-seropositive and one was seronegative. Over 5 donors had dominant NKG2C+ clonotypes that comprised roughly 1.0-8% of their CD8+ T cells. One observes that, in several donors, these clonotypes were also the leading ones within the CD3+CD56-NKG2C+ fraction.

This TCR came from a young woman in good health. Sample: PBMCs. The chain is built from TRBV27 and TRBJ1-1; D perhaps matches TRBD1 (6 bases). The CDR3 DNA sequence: TGTGCCAGCAGTTTCAGGGGTGCAACGGCTTTCTTT. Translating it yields CASSFRGATAFF.